Following are 21 T cell receptor beta chains from one sample sequenced in a study of identical twins. TCRdb reprocessed the 5' RACE reads via MiXCR and lists one record per CDR3 protein. The top ten hold approximately 0.29% of the sample, which has 1.5 million or so distinct CDR3 sequences, about 32% seen once. Sequencing used cord blood. The source is a newborn girl in good health.

This clonotype was found many times. A much larger clonotype is one base distant, so this may be a read error. The V gene is TRBV16, the J gene TRBJ2-7, with TRBD1 matching over 8 bases. Per germline, CDR1 KGHSY and CDR2 FQNENV. This CDR3 has 13 residues. V lost 3 bases, J lost 3 bases, and 1 base stayed unmatched. The CDR3 nucleotides read TGTGCCAGCAGCCACGACAGGGGCTACGAGCAGTACTTC. Protein: CASSHDRGYEQYF.

The J gene is TRBJ2-7, the V gene TRBV11-1, with D perhaps TRBD2 (6 bases). The germline CDR1 and CDR2 sequences are SGHAT and FQDESV (reference sequence). V was shortened by 2 bases and J by 7 bases, with 15 bases between the two germline ends. This CDR3 is built from 14 residues. The CDR3 DNA reads TGTGCCAGCAGCTTATCGGGGGAGCTCAATGAGCAGTACTTC. Translating gives CASSLSGELNEQYF.

Concerning this clonotype itself: This may stem from a read error, because a much larger clone lies one nucleotide away. This chain connects TRBV20-1 to TRBJ2-3, with 8 bases that match TRBD2. Germline trimming cut 2 bases from V and 2 bases from J; bases unmatched to any gene: 3. CDR3 length: 14 residues. The germline V gene has CDR1 DFQATT and CDR2 SNEGSKA (reference sequence). In DNA, the CDR3 is TGCAGTGCTAGACCAGCGGGGGCCACAGATACGCAGTATTTT. Translated: CSARPAGATDTQYF.

V is TRBV27 and J is TRBJ2-1; 7 nucleotides agree with TRBD1. The DNA end is a closer match to TRBJ2-7, so the J assignment may be wrong. The V gene's germline CDR1 is MNHEY and CDR2 SMNVEV (reference sequence). The length of the CDR3 is 15 residues. The CDR3: CASSWGQISYNEQYF. The CDR3 bases are TGTGCCAGCAGTTGGGGACAGATTTCCTACAATGAGCAGTACTTC.

This clonotype was detected once. The chain recombines TRBV28 with TRBJ1-2; a weak D match, TRBD1 (6 bases). V was shortened by 6 bases and J by 4 bases, with 15 bases between the two germline ends. There are 14 residues in the CDR3. From germline, CDR1 is MDHEN and CDR2 SYDVKM. The CDR3 spells CASSSGDQVYGYTF. CDR3 bases: TGTGCCAGCAGCTCAGGGGATCAGGTCTATGGCTACACCTTC.

A few counts support this clonotype. This chain connects TRBV5-4 to TRBJ2-3; D call uncertain. Germline CDR1 is SGHNT and CDR2 is YYREEE (reference sequence). The CDR3 covers 15 residues. V was trimmed by 4 bases and J by 2 bases, leaving 14 bases between them. The CDR3 nucleotides are TGTGCCAGCAGCACTAACTCCGATTCCACAGATACGCAGTATTTT. Its translation is CASSTNSDSTDTQYF.

The chain is built from TRBV24-1 and TRBJ2-3; the D is unclear. V gave up 0 bases and J gave up 11 bases, with 8 bases separating them. This CDR3 contains 12 residues. The germline CDR1 and CDR2 sequences are KGHDR and SFDVKD. The CDR3 DNA follows: TGTGCCACCAGTGATTTGGGGGTTATGCAGTATTTT. As protein: CATSDLGVMQYF.

As concerns this clonotype: This may come from a read error, since a much larger clone is one base off. Because the CDR3's place on the DNA is in doubt, the DNA is left out and the CDR3 is given as listed by TCRdb. The chain combines TRBV12-3 or TRBV12-4 with TRBJ2-1; TRBD1, the table's D call, was not compared with the DNA. Counting both end residues, the CDR3 totals 13 amino acids. The CDR3 loop reads CASSSSAQETQFF.

This clonotype showed up just a few times. The chain employs TRBV5-1 and TRBJ2-7; D gene unclear. Germline V lookup: CDR1 SGHRS, CDR2 YFSETQ. Trimming pared 4 bases from V and 0 bases from J, leaving 11 bases between. The CDR3 has 14 residues. CDR3 protein: CASSTTASSYEQYF. The CDR3 coding sequence is TGCGCCAGCAGCACGACCGCAAGCTCCTACGAGCAGTACTTC.

This clonotype has just a few counts. The V call is TRBV7-8, the J call TRBJ2-7; D is undetermined. Trimming removed 0 bases at V and 2 bases at J, with 8 bases between. In germline, CDR1 is SGHVS, CDR2 FQNEAQ. The length of the CDR3 is 14 residues. CDR3 nucleotide sequence: TGTGCCAGCAGCTTAGCGGCACAGACCTACGAGCAGTACTTC. Translating gives CASSLAAQTYEQYF. The entire variable domain, with the rest obtained from reference TRBV7-8 and TRBJ2-7, is as follows: GAGVSQSPRYKVAKRGQDVALRCDPISGHVSLFWYQQALGQGPEFLTYFQNEAQLDKSGLPSDRFFAERPEGSVSTLKIQRTQQEDSAVYLCASSLAAQTYEQYFGPGTRLTVT.

This clonotype showed up just a few times. The chain employs TRBV2 and TRBJ2-3; the D gene is possibly TRBD2 (6 bases). The germline CDR1 and CDR2 sequences are SNHLY and FYNNEI. Trimming removed 5 bases at V and 0 bases at J, with 18 bases between. This CDR3 region has 17 residues. The CDR3 sequence: CASSLRRRDLSTDTQYF. CDR3 coding DNA: TGTGCCAGCAGTCTTCGTCGGAGGGACCTAAGCACAGATACGCAGTATTTT.

This clonotype showed up just a few times. V and J are TRBV7-8 and TRBJ1-2; D gene unclear. This CDR3 comprises 17 residues. Germline V gene data show CDR1 as SGHVS and CDR2 as FQNEAQ. Trimming pared 5 bases from V and 0 bases from J, leaving 19 bases between. In DNA form, the CDR3 reads TGTGCCAGCAGCCCAAAAAGAATACGGGGAGCTAACTATGGCTACACCTTC. Its translation is CASSPKRIRGANYGYTF.

This clonotype was detected a few times. The chain couples TRBV7-2 to TRBJ2-5; 8 bases match TRBD1. Germline V gives CDR1 SGHTA, CDR2 FQGNSA. The length of the CDR3 is 18 residues. Trimming removed 2 bases from V and 3 bases from J; junction bases left unmatched: 14. The CDR3 here is CASSLRFVRGRYEETQYF. The CDR3 DNA reads as TGTGCCAGCAGCTTAAGGTTTGTCAGGGGGCGCTACGAAGAGACCCAGTACTTC.

This clonotype has just a few counts. The V gene is TRBV24-1, the J gene TRBJ2-1; 14 bases line up with TRBD2. From germline, CDR1 is KGHDR and CDR2 SFDVKD. V trimming: 3 bases; J trimming: 3 bases; junction bases outside the gene matches: 9. The CDR3 extends over 19 amino acids. Here the CDR3 DNA reads TGTGCCACCAGTGATAAACGGGGACTAGCGGGAGCCCTCTACAATGAGCAGTTCTTC. Amino acids: CATSDKRGLAGALYNEQFF.

The chain is built from TRBV3-1 and TRBJ1-2, with no clear D. CDR1 and CDR2 from the germline V gene are LGHDT and YNNKEL (reference sequence). With 3 bases removed from V and 4 bases from J, the gap between germline ends came to 27 bases. This CDR3 spans 19 amino acids. In nucleotides, the CDR3 is TGTGCCAGCAGCCAGGGCTGGATGAACCGAGGGCCCACTATCTATGGCTACACCTTC. Encoded protein: CASSQGWMNRGPTIYGYTF. Complete variable domain (other parts from reference TRBV3-1 and TRBJ1-2): DTAVSQTPKYLVTQMGNDKSIKCEQNLGHDTMYWYKQDSKKFLKIMFSYNNKELIINETVPNRFSPKSPDKAHLNLHINSLELGDSAVYFCASSQGWMNRGPTIYGYTFGSGTRLTVV.

This rearrangement joins TRBV4-2 to TRBJ1-1, with 7 bases aligning to TRBD1. Per germline, CDR1 LGHNA and CDR2 YNFKEQ. J was trimmed by 1 base and V by 4 bases; bases with no gene match: 9. This CDR3 comprises 16 residues. CDR3 in amino acids: CASSRTRDSSNTEAFF. The CDR3 bases are TGTGCCAGCAGCCGTACCCGGGACAGTTCGAACACTGAAGCTTTCTTT.

The chain uses TRBV11-2 and TRBJ2-7; perhaps TRBD1 as D (6 bases). The CDR3 length is 14 residues. Trimming pared 1 base from V and 3 bases from J, leaving 10 bases between. The germline V gene encodes CDR1 SGHAT and CDR2 FQNNGV. Here the CDR3 DNA reads TGTGCCAGCAGCTTAGGACGGACAGACTACGAGCAGTACTTC. Amino acid sequence: CASSLGRTDYEQYF.

The chain uses TRBV12-3 or TRBV12-4 and TRBJ1-1; D not certain. The CDR3 is made up of 12 amino acids. Trimming shortened V by 7 bases and J by 4 bases, and 10 bases separated the two germline ends. The CDR3 nucleotides read TGTGCCAGCACCACGGGTCCCACTGAAGCTTTCTTT. Protein: CASTTGPTEAFF.

The V and J genes are TRBV20-1 and TRBJ2-1, with 7 bases fitting TRBD2. The germline V gene encodes CDR1 DFQATT and CDR2 SNEGSKA (reference sequence). Trimming took 1 base from V and 3 from J; bases not matched to a gene: 3. There are 14 residues in the CDR3. CDR3 bases: TGCAGTGCTAGAGGCCGGGACTACTACAATGAGCAGTTCTTC. Translated: CSARGRDYYNEQFF.

The chain has TRBV4-2 and TRBJ2-7; 7 nucleotides match TRBD1. The J call may be incorrect, as the DNA end agrees better with TRBJ2-5. The CDR3 sequence is 14 residues long. The germline V gene encodes CDR1 LGHNA and CDR2 YNFKEQ. For the CDR3, the DNA is TGTGCCAGCAGCCAAGTGGGACAGAAAGAGACCCAGTACTTC. This codes for CASSQVGQKETQYF.

This clonotype appeared many times. The chain couples TRBV5-1 to TRBJ2-3; D may correspond to TRBD1 or TRBD2 (5 bases each). CDR1 and CDR2 from the germline V gene are SGHRS and YFSETQ. The CDR3 extends over 14 amino acids. The V end lost 4 bases, the J end lost 4 bases, and 13 bases lay between the germline ends. The CDR3 is CASSRGTTADTQYF. As DNA, the CDR3 is TGCGCCAGCAGCCGAGGGACCACCGCAGATACGCAGTATTTT. The full variable domain, rest sourced from reference TRBV5-1 and TRBJ2-3, is KAGVTQTPRYLIKTRGQQVTLSCSPISGHRSVSWYQQTPGQGLQFLFEYFSETQRNKGNFPGRFSGRQFSNSRSEMNVSTLELGDSALYLCASSRGTTADTQYFGPGTRLTVL.